A selection of T cell receptor beta chains follows, all from one sample in a study of identical twins. TCRdb passed the 5' RACE reads through MiXCR, listing each CDR3 protein once. The repertoire consists of more than 250,000 distinct CDR3 sequences, with around 8.8% occurring once and the leading ten covering approximately 2.1%. These data were likewise used in another study, on yellow fever vaccine responses in identical twins.

Sequencing used memory (CD45RO+) T cells sorted from blood. Receptors originate from a woman aged 18-30 years in good health. The CDR3 runs from the conserved cysteine through the conserved F or W. The order of the fields is clone size, V gene, J gene, CDR3 length, D gene, CDR3 DNA, CDR3 protein. The D gene is left open where the match is weak. The size of a clone is reported for some rows only, either as once, few or many, or as a class for expanded clones.

abundance: -
v_gene: TRBV18
j_gene: TRBJ1-1
len: 15
d_gene: -
CDR3nt: TGTGCCAGCTCGCCTATCGAGGGACATCTCACTGAAGCTTTCTTT
CDR3aa: CASSPIEGHLTEAFF

abundance: few
v_gene: TRBV2
j_gene: TRBJ2-1
len: 13
d_gene: -
CDR3nt: TGTGCCACCTCTATGGGCTCCTACAATGAGCAGTTCTTC
CDR3aa: CATSMGSYNEQFF

abundance: few
v_gene: TRBV7-2
j_gene: TRBJ2-2
len: 14
d_gene: -
CDR3nt: TGTGCCAGCAGCTTACGGACCACTACCGGGGAGCTGTTTTTT
CDR3aa: CASSLRTTTGELFF

abundance: -
v_gene: TRBV11-2
j_gene: TRBJ1-2
len: 13
d_gene: -
CDR3nt: TGTGCCAGCAGCCAACAGACAGCCGCTCGCTACACCTTC
CDR3aa: CASSQQTAARYTF

abundance: -
v_gene: TRBV5-1
j_gene: TRBJ1-2
len: 13
d_gene: TRBD1
CDR3nt: TGCGCCAGCAGCTCAGGACAGGTCTATGGCTACACCTTC
CDR3aa: CASSSGQVYGYTF

abundance: many
v_gene: TRBV12-3/TRBV12-4
j_gene: TRBJ2-2
len: 16
d_gene: TRBD2
CDR3nt: TGTGCCAGCAGTTCCACTAACGGGGGGTACACCGGGGAGCTGTTTTTT
CDR3aa: CASSSTNGGYTGELFF

abundance: -
v_gene: TRBV27
j_gene: TRBJ2-1
len: 16
d_gene: -
CDR3nt: TGTGCCAGCAGCGTCGGGTGGGGGAACTCCTACAATGAGCAGTTCTTC
CDR3aa: CASSVGWGNSYNEQFF

abundance: few
v_gene: TRBV20-1
j_gene: TRBJ1-1
len: 14
d_gene: -
CDR3nt: TGCAGGATGCACGGGGATTATCTTGGGACTGAAGCTTTCTTT
CDR3aa: CRMHGDYLGTEAFF

abundance: few
v_gene: TRBV18
j_gene: TRBJ2-2
len: 17
d_gene: TRBD1
CDR3nt: TGTGCCAGCCCTCCCGTAGGAAACAGGGGAAACACCGGGGAGCTGTTTTTT
CDR3aa: CASPPVGNRGNTGELFF

abundance: -
v_gene: TRBV2
j_gene: TRBJ1-2
len: 14
d_gene: TRBD1
CDR3nt: TGTGCCAGCAGTGACGGACAGGGAAACTATGGCTACACCTTC
CDR3aa: CASSDGQGNYGYTF

abundance: many
v_gene: TRBV28
j_gene: TRBJ2-5
len: 14
d_gene: -
CDR3nt: TGTGCCAGCAGTATCGGGACGCAGGGGGAGACCCAGTACTTC
CDR3aa: CASSIGTQGETQYF

abundance: -
v_gene: TRBV9
j_gene: TRBJ2-3
len: 13
d_gene: -
CDR3nt: TGTGCCAGCAGCACGAAACCGACAGATACGCAGTATTTT
CDR3aa: CASSTKPTDTQYF

abundance: few
v_gene: TRBV5-1
j_gene: TRBJ2-7
len: 16
d_gene: TRBD2
CDR3nt: TGCGCCAGCAGCCCAGCCGGGACTAGCCTTTCCTACGAGCAGTACTTC
CDR3aa: CASSPAGTSLSYEQYF

abundance: -
v_gene: TRBV6-5
j_gene: TRBJ1-2
len: 15
d_gene: TRBD1
CDR3nt: TGTGCCAGCAGTTACGGGTCAGGGGGGAACTATGGCTACACCTTC
CDR3aa: CASSYGSGGNYGYTF

abundance: many
v_gene: TRBV12-3/TRBV12-4
j_gene: TRBJ2-7
len: 15
d_gene: TRBD2
CDR3nt: TGTGCCAGCAGTCCCCAACTAGCGGGGCCCTACGAGCAGTACTTC
CDR3aa: CASSPQLAGPYEQYF

abundance: -
v_gene: TRBV7-9
j_gene: TRBJ2-2
len: 15
d_gene: TRBD1
CDR3nt: TGTGCCAGCAGCCAATCAGGACAGGTCGCCGGGGAGCTGTTTTTT
CDR3aa: CASSQSGQVAGELFF

abundance: many
v_gene: TRBV12-3/TRBV12-4
j_gene: TRBJ1-2
len: 12
d_gene: -
CDR3nt: TGTGCCAGCAGAGGGGACGCAGGCGGCTACACCTTC
CDR3aa: CASRGDAGGYTF

abundance: many
v_gene: TRBV2
j_gene: TRBJ2-1
len: 14
d_gene: TRBD1
CDR3nt: TGTGCCAGCAGTCCCGGGACAGGGTTCAATGAGCAGTTCTTC
CDR3aa: CASSPGTGFNEQFF

abundance: few
v_gene: TRBV6-5
j_gene: TRBJ2-2
len: 18
d_gene: TRBD2
CDR3nt: TGTGCCAGCAGTTACCGAAGGCAAGCGGGGAGTAACACCGGGGAGCTGTTTTTT
CDR3aa: CASSYRRQAGSNTGELFF

abundance: many
v_gene: TRBV2
j_gene: TRBJ2-5
len: 16
d_gene: TRBD1
CDR3nt: TGTGCCAGCAGGGAGACAGGGGGATATTCTGGGGAGACCCAGTACTTC
CDR3aa: CASRETGGYSGETQYF

abundance: many
v_gene: TRBV12-3/TRBV12-4
j_gene: TRBJ2-3
len: 15
d_gene: TRBD2
CDR3nt: TGTGCCAGCAGCCATAGCGGGGGGGCGACAGATACGCAGTATTTT
CDR3aa: CASSHSGGATDTQYF

abundance: -
v_gene: TRBV5-4
j_gene: TRBJ1-2
len: 13
d_gene: TRBD1
CDR3nt: TGTGCCAGCAGCTCCTTAACAGGGGATGGCTACACCTTC
CDR3aa: CASSSLTGDGYTF

abundance: few
v_gene: TRBV7-3
j_gene: TRBJ2-5
len: 14
d_gene: TRBD2
CDR3nt: TGTGCCAGCAGCCGCGGGACTAGCGGAGAGACCCAGTACTTC
CDR3aa: CASSRGTSGETQYF

abundance: many
v_gene: TRBV12-3/TRBV12-4
j_gene: TRBJ1-6
len: 15
d_gene: -
CDR3nt: TGTGCCAGCAGTTTAGCGGGTTCGGTCGGAGCACCCCTCCACTTT
CDR3aa: CASSLAGSVGAPLHF

abundance: -
v_gene: TRBV4-2
j_gene: TRBJ1-1
len: 17
d_gene: -
CDR3nt: TGTGCCAGCAGCCCGGATGAATATTCAGCCGCAGGGACTGAAGCTTTCTTT
CDR3aa: CASSPDEYSAAGTEAFF

abundance: few
v_gene: TRBV3-1
j_gene: TRBJ2-1
len: 16
d_gene: -
CDR3nt: TGTGCCAGCAGCCAAGGGCTCAGGGCGGAGTACAATGAGCAGTTCTTC
CDR3aa: CASSQGLRAEYNEQFF

abundance: few
v_gene: TRBV3-1
j_gene: TRBJ1-4
len: 11
d_gene: -
CDR3nt: TGTGCCAGCGGGACCAGGGAAAAACTGTTTTTT
CDR3aa: CASGTREKLFF

abundance: many
v_gene: TRBV6-2/TRBV6-3
j_gene: TRBJ2-4
len: 13
d_gene: -
CDR3nt: TGTGCCAGCAGTTATAAGGAGGTAGACATTCAGTACTTC
CDR3aa: CASSYKEVDIQYF

abundance: -
v_gene: TRBV5-1
j_gene: TRBJ2-1
len: 17
d_gene: -
CDR3nt: TGCGCCAGCAGCTATGCGGTGATGACTAGCTCCTACAATGAGCAGTTCTTC
CDR3aa: CASSYAVMTSSYNEQFF

abundance: few
v_gene: TRBV7-9
j_gene: TRBJ2-1
len: 17
d_gene: -
CDR3nt: TGTGCCAGCAGCTTAGTTGTAATAGCGTTAATCTACAATGAGCAGTTCTTC
CDR3aa: CASSLVVIALIYNEQFF

abundance: many
v_gene: TRBV12-3/TRBV12-4
j_gene: TRBJ2-4
len: 14
d_gene: TRBD2
CDR3nt: TGTGCCAGTAGACTAGCGGGGACCAAAAACATTCAGTACTTC
CDR3aa: CASRLAGTKNIQYF